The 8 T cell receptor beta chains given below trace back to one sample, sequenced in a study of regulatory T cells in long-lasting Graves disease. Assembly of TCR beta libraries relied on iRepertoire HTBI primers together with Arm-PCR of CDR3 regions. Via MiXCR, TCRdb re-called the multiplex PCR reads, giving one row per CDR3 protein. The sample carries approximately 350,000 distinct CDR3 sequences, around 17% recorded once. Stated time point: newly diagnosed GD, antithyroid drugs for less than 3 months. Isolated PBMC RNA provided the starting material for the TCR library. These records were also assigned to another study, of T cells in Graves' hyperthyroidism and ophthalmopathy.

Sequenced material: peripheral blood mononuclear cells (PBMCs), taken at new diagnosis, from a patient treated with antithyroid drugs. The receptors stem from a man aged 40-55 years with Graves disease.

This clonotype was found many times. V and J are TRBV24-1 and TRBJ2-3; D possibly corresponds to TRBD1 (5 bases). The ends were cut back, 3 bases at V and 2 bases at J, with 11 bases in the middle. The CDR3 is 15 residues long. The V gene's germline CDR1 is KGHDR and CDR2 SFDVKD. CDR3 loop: CATSDPTANTDTQYF. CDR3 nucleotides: TGTGCCACCAGTGATCCGACAGCAAACACAGATACGCAGTATTTT.

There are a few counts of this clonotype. The CDR3 loop is CASSYGQGYQPQHF. The CDR3 DNA sequence: TGTGCCAGCAGTTACGGACAGGGATATCAGCCCCAGCATTTT. This chain uses TRBV6-2 or TRBV6-3 with TRBJ1-5; 8 bases map to TRBD1. Germline CDR1 and CDR2: MNHEY and SVGEGT. J was trimmed by 5 bases and V by 2 bases; bases with no gene match: 2. This CDR3 comprises 14 residues.

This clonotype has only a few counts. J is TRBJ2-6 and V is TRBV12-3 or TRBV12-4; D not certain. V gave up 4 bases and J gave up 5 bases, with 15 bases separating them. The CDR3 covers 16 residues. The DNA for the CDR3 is TGTGCCAGCAGTTACGGGTCGGCTCTTCGGGCCAACGTCCTGACTTTC. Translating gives CASSYGSALRANVLTF.

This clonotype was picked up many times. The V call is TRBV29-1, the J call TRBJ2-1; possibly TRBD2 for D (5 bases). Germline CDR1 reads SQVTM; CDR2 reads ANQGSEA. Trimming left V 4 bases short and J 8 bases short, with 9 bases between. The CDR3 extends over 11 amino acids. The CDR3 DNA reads TGCAGCGTTGGGACTTCCTATGAGCAGTTCTTC. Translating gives CSVGTSYEQFF.

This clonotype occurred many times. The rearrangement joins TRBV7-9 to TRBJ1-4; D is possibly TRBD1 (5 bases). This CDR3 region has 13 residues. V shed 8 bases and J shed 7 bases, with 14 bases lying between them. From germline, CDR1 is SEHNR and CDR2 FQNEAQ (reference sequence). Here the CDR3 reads CASGHSGGEKLFF. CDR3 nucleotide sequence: TGTGCCAGCGGACACTCCGGGGGTGAAAAACTGTTTTTT.

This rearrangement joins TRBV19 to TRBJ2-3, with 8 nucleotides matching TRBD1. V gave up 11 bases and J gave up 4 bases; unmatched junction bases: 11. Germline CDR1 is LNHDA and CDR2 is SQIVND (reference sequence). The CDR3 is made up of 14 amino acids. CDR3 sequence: CASRSGGSSDTQYF. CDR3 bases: TGTGCCTCAAGGTCAGGGGGCTCGTCAGATACGCAGTATTTT. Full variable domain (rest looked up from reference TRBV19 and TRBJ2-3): DGGITQSPKYLFRKEGQNVTLSCEQNLNHDAMYWYRQDPGQGLRLIYYSQIVNDFQKGDIAEGYSVSREKKESFPLTVTSAQKNPTAFYLCASRSGGSSDTQYFGPGTRLTVL.

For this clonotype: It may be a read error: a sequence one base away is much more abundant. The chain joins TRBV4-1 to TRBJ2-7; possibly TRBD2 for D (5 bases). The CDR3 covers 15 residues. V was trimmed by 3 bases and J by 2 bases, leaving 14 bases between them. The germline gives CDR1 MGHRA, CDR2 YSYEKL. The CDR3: CASSHLSGRTYEQYF. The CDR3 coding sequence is TGCGCCAGCAGCCATTTGAGTGGGAGAACCTACGAGCAGTACTTC.

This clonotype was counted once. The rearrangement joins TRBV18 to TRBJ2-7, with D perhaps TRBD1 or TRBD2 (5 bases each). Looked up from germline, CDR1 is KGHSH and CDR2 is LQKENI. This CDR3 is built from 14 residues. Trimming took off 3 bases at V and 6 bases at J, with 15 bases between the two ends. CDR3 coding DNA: TGTGCCAGCTCACCCCGGGGACCAGGGTTCGAGCAGTACTTC. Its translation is CASSPRGPGFEQYF.